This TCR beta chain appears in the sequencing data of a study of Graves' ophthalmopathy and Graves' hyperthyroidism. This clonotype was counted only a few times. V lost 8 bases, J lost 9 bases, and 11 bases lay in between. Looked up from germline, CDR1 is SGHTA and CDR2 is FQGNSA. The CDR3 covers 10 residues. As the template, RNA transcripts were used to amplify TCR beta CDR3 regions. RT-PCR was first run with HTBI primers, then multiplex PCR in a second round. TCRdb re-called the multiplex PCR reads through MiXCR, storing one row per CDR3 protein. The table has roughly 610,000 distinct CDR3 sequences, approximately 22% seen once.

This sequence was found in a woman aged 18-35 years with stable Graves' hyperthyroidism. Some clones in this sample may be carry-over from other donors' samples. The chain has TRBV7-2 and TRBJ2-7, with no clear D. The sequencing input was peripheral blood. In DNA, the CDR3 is TGTGCCAGCGGCGAGTTCGGGCAGTACTTC. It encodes CASGEFGQYF. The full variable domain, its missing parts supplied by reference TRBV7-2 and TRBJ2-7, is GAGVSQSPSNKVTEKGKDVELRCDPISGHTALYWYRQSLGQGLEFLIYFQGNSAPDKSGLPSDRFSAERTGGSVSTLTIQRTQQEDSAVYLCASGEFGQYFGPGTRLTVT.